This TCR beta chain was captured by sequencing in a study of cytomegalovirus exposure and HLA in healthy donors. Germline V gene data show CDR1 as SGHVS and CDR2 as FNYEAQ. The V and J ends lost 0 bases and 2 bases, in that order; junction bases with no gene match: 2. CDR3 length: 15 residues. 13 Jbeta primers and 60 Vbeta primers were used for the PCR. The table came from immunoSEQ multiplex PCR; TCRdb's copy has only in-frame clones and leaves some out. Here the sample spans roughly 100,000 clones, around 79% being singletons. This receptor was obtained from a man between 50 and 59 years old in good health and CMV-seropositive. This chain links TRBV7-6 with TRBJ2-7; TRBD1 agrees at 9 bases. The sequenced material came from PBMCs. DNA of the CDR3: TGTGCCAGCAGCTTAGCTGGGGACAGGGCCTACGAGCAGTACTTC. It encodes CASSLAGDRAYEQYF.